These T cell receptor beta chains were read from a single sample in a study of blood T cell repertoires in COVID-19. The protocol was immunoSEQ multiplex PCR, while the TCRdb copy is restricted to in-frame clones and leaves out a portion. The sample has tens of thousands of clones; roughly nine tenths are singletons. Sequencing input: peripheral blood. The receptors here all came from a man aged 60 to 69 with acute or convalescent COVID-19. CDR3s include the opening cysteine and the closing phenylalanine or tryptophan. D genes are given only for firm matches. Expanded clones get a size class; other rows say once, few or many, or leave the size out.

>.|TRBV6-5|TRBJ1-5|.
TGTGCCAGCAGTACCTCGGGGGGACGGCAGCCCCAGCATTTT
CASSTSGGRQPQHF
>TRBD1|TRBV5-1|TRBJ1-1|.
TGCGCCAGCAGACCTGTCCCGGGACAGGGAAGGGGGACTGAAGCTTTCTTT
CASRPVPGQGRGTEAFF
>.|TRBV6-4|TRBJ1-1|.
TGTGCCAGCAGTCAGACGGGGAACACTGAAGCTTTCTTT
CASSQTGNTEAFF
>TRBD2|TRBV6-5|TRBJ2-7|few
TGTGCCAGCAGCCCGGGGCGGGGGATGTACGAGCAGTACTTC
CASSPGRGMYEQYF
>TRBD1|TRBV5-4|TRBJ2-2|.
TGTGCCAGCAGCCGGAACAGGGGGCTCGACACCGGGGAGCTGTTTTTT
CASSRNRGLDTGELFF
>.|TRBV21-1|TRBJ2-7|.
TGTGCCAGCAGCAAACCCCCGCTGATACTGGACAGGGAGGCTAACACCAGCTCCTACGAGCAGTACTTC
CASSKPPLILDREANTSSYEQYF
>.|TRBV24-1|TRBJ1-1|few
TGTGCCACCAGTCGTTTCGGCACTGAAGCTTTCTTT
CATSRFGTEAFF
>.|TRBV12-5|TRBJ2-1|.
TGTGCTAGTGGAACCGGACAGACAAACAATGAGCAGTTCTTC
CASGTGQTNNEQFF
>.|TRBV9|TRBJ1-3|.
TGTGCCAGCAGCCAGATGGTCCCCGGAAACACCATATATTTT
CASSQMVPGNTIYF
>TRBD2|TRBV9|TRBJ2-1|once
TGTGCCAGCAGCGAATTATGGACTAGCGGGGGCCTCTACAATGAGCAGTTCTTC
CASSELWTSGGLYNEQFF
>.|TRBV2|TRBJ2-1|.
TGTGCCAGCAGTTTTCCAGGGGTCAATGAGCAGTTCTTC
CASSFPGVNEQFF
>TRBD1|TRBV29-1|TRBJ1-1|few
TGCAGCGCTGACAGGGTAGCGAACACTGAAGCTTTCTTT
CSADRVANTEAFF
>.|TRBV9|TRBJ2-1|.
TGTGCCAGCAGCCCCACAGGGAATTTATTCAATGAGCAGTTCTTC
CASSPTGNLFNEQFF
>.|TRBV18|TRBJ2-3|.
TGTGCCAGCTCACAGACAGGCCGGACAGATACGCAGTATTTT
CASSQTGRTDTQYF
>TRBD2|TRBV13|TRBJ2-5|.
TGTGCCAGCAGCTCAACGACTAGCCCGCAGACCCAGTACTTC
CASSSTTSPQTQYF
>TRBD1|TRBV19|TRBJ1-2|.
TGTGCCAGCCCGTCCGGGACAGGGGGTTATGGCTACACCTTC
CASPSGTGGYGYTF
>.|TRBV7-6|TRBJ2-1|.
TGTGCCAGCAGCCTGGCGGTCCACAATGAGCAGTTCTTC
CASSLAVHNEQFF
>.|TRBV6-1|TRBJ1-6|.
TGTGCCAGCAGTGAGTCCGGAATGGGGGGGTCACCCCTCCACTTT
CASSESGMGGSPLHF
>TRBD2|TRBV7-2|TRBJ2-2|.
TGTGCCAGCAGTAATAGCGGGGGTGCCGGGGAGCTGTTTTTT
CASSNSGGAGELFF
>.|TRBV19|TRBJ1-5|.
TGTGCCAGTAGTATTCGGACTGGATATCAGCCCCAGCATTTT
CASSIRTGYQPQHF
>.|TRBV4-1|TRBJ1-5|.
TGCGCCAGCAGCCTCTTCGGGGGCAATCAGCCCCAGCATTTT
CASSLFGGNQPQHF
>.|TRBV19|TRBJ1-1|.
TGTGCCAGTGATGGACGGGGGAACACTGAAGCTTTCTTT
CASDGRGNTEAFF
>.|TRBV7-2|TRBJ2-3|.
TGTGCCAGCAGCACGACAGGGACTACAGATACGCAGTATTTT
CASSTTGTTDTQYF
>TRBD1|TRBV5-1|TRBJ2-3|once
TGCGCCAGCAGTATGGGACAGCAAACTTTAGATACGCAGTATTTT
CASSMGQQTLDTQYF
>TRBD1|TRBV9|TRBJ1-1|.
TGTGCCAGCAGCATTCAAGGACAGGGATTGGGCTCTGAAGCTTTCTTT
CASSIQGQGLGSEAFF
>TRBD1|TRBV19|TRBJ1-5|.
TGTGCCAGCGGGACAGGGATAGTGAATCAGCCCCAGCATTTT
CASGTGIVNQPQHF
>TRBD2|TRBV7-2|TRBJ2-3|.
TGTGCCAGCAGCTTAGTTAGCGGGGGAACAGATACGCAGTATTTT
CASSLVSGGTDTQYF
>.|TRBV29-1|TRBJ2-3|.
TGCAGCGTTCTAGGGGAGGGGCAGGGGGCTATATCGAGCACAGATACGCAGTATTTT
CSVLGEGQGAISSTDTQYF
>.|TRBV4-2|TRBJ2-5|.
TGTGCCAGCAGCCAAGTTACGGGGGTAGAGACCCAGTACTTC
CASSQVTGVETQYF
>TRBD1|TRBV5-6|TRBJ2-2|.
TGTGCCAGCAGCTTAGGACAGGGAAGGGCCTACACCGGGGAGCTGTTTTTT
CASSLGQGRAYTGELFF
>TRBD1|TRBV7-2|TRBJ2-6|.
TGTGCCAGCAGCCCGAATCCGGGACAGTACTCTGGGGCCAACGTCCTGACTTTC
CASSPNPGQYSGANVLTF
>TRBD1|TRBV29-1|TRBJ1-6|.
TGCAGCGGTAGCCGGGACAGAAATTCACCCCTCCACTTT
CSGSRDRNSPLHF
>TRBD1|TRBV7-9|TRBJ2-3|.
TGTGCCAGCAGCCCCTGGGACAGGGTCACAGATACGCAGTATTTT
CASSPWDRVTDTQYF
>.|TRBV3-1/TRBV3-2|TRBJ2-3|.
TGTGCCAGCAGCCATGTTACTTTAGGGGCAGGGGGCACAGATACGCAGTATTTT
CASSHVTLGAGGTDTQYF
>.|TRBV5-1|TRBJ2-5|.
TGCGCCAGCAGCTTCACAGGACAAGAGACCCAGTACTTC
CASSFTGQETQYF
>.|TRBV6-6|TRBJ1-2|.
TGTGCCACTTTCAGGTTTTATGGCTACACCTTC
CATFRFYGYTF
>TRBD2|TRBV9|TRBJ2-3|.
TGTGCCAGCAGCGCCACTAGCGGGGGCACAGATACGCAGTATTTT
CASSATSGGTDTQYF
>TRBD1|TRBV6-5|TRBJ2-2|.
TGTGCCAGCAGTTACGAGGGGGCAGGTACCGGGGAGCTGTTTTTT
CASSYEGAGTGELFF
>TRBD1|TRBV19|TRBJ1-2|once
TGTGCCAGTAGTACCGGGACAGGGCTTACTATCGGTGGCTACACCTTC
CASSTGTGLTIGGYTF
>TRBD1|TRBV9|TRBJ2-6|few
TGTGCCAGCAGCGTAGAGACAGGGGGCGATGGGGCCAACGTCCTGACTTTC
CASSVETGGDGANVLTF
>.|TRBV9|TRBJ1-6|.
TGTGCCAGCAGCGTAGAACAGGGAGATTCACCCCTCCACTTT
CASSVEQGDSPLHF
>TRBD1|TRBV9|TRBJ1-1|.
TGTGCCAGCAGCGCCCAGGGACAGGGGGAAACGGCTTTCTTT
CASSAQGQGETAFF
>TRBD1|TRBV5-1|TRBJ2-3|.
TGCGCCAGCAGCTTGTGGGGACAGGGGGCATCAGATACGCAGTATTTT
CASSLWGQGASDTQYF
>TRBD1|TRBV19|TRBJ2-7|.
TGTGCCAGTAAAGGGGACAGGTCCTTTGACGAGCAGTACTTC
CASKGDRSFDEQYF
>TRBD1|TRBV6-1|TRBJ1-6|.
TGTGCCAGCAGTGAAAGAACAGGGGTAGCTAGGTCCTATAATTCACCCCTCCACTTT
CASSERTGVARSYNSPLHF
>.|TRBV2|TRBJ1-6|.
TGTGCCAGCAGTGAGGCCAGAATTAATTCACCCCTCCACTTT
CASSEARINSPLHF
>TRBD2|TRBV24-1|TRBJ2-3|few
TGTGCCACCAGTGACCCAAAACGGGACTACACAGATACGCAGTATTTT
CATSDPKRDYTDTQYF
>TRBD1|TRBV5-4|TRBJ2-7|once
TGTGCCAGCAGCTCACCGGCGGGGACAGGGGGAAACGAGCAGTACTTC
CASSSPAGTGGNEQYF
>.|TRBV12-2|TRBJ2-5|once
TGTGCAAGTCGCTACCGGGACAGGGAGATTGAGACCCAGTACTTC
CASRYRDREIETQYF
>TRBD1|TRBV2|TRBJ1-1|.
TGTGCCAGTAAGCTCGGGACAGCTTCCCGGAACACTGAAGCTTTCTTT
CASKLGTASRNTEAFF
>.|TRBV27|TRBJ2-4|.
TGTGCCAGCAGTTTCGGAGGAATCCTAGCCAAAAACATTCAGTACTTC
CASSFGGILAKNIQYF
>.|TRBV7-2|TRBJ2-7|.
TGTGCCAGCAGCTTGGGCAGAACTTCCTACGAGCAGTACTTC
CASSLGRTSYEQYF
>TRBD1|TRBV6-6|TRBJ1-5|.
TGTGCCAGCACTGGACAGGGTAAGGTTTTTCAGCCCCAGCATTTT
CASTGQGKVFQPQHF
>.|TRBV7-3|TRBJ2-2|few
TGTGCCAGCAGCCACGGCACCGGGGAGCTGTTTTTT
CASSHGTGELFF
>.|TRBV11-2|TRBJ1-3|.
TGTGCCAGCAGCCCCCCCGGGGGGGCTATCATCTCTGGAAACACCATATATTTT
CASSPPGGAIISGNTIYF
>TRBD1|TRBV6-1|TRBJ2-7|.
TGTGCCAGCAGTGAAGCGGCAGGGGGCCTTTACGAGCAGTACTTC
CASSEAAGGLYEQYF
>TRBD1|TRBV10-2|TRBJ2-7|.
TGCGCCAGCAGTGGCCACCAGGGGGCCTTGGTCGAGCAGTACTTC
CASSGHQGALVEQYF
>.|TRBV5-5|TRBJ1-5|few
TGTGCCAGCAGCTTCTCCGATCAGCCCCAGCATTTT
CASSFSDQPQHF
>TRBD1|TRBV3-1/TRBV3-2|TRBJ2-7|.
TGTGCCAGCAGGCCCGGGGCAGGGGGCTACGAGCAGTACTTC
CASRPGAGGYEQYF
>TRBD2|TRBV18|TRBJ2-7|.
TGTGCCAGCTCACCACCGGAGAACGGGGGGTACGAGCAGTACTTC
CASSPPENGGYEQYF